These T cell receptor beta chains were read from a single sample in a study of blood T cell repertoires in COVID-19. Produced via immunoSEQ multiplex PCR; TCRdb's table is partial and in-frame only. The data contain roughly 290,000 clones, 80% to 90% of them singletons. The sequencing input was PBMCs or T cells enriched from blood (not recorded which). These TCRs come from a woman in her 30s who had recovered from COVID-19. CDR3s leave out the opening cysteine and the closing phenylalanine or tryptophan. Fields, in order: V gene, D gene, CDR3 length, J gene, CDR3 protein. D genes are given only for firm matches.

>TRBV11-2|TRBD2|13|TRBJ2-3
ASSSRLAGGPWQY
>TRBV6-5|.|13|TRBJ1-1
ASSSYPGLNTEAF
>TRBV30|TRBD1|11|TRBJ1-2
AWQGQGSAGYT
>TRBV27|.|14|TRBJ2-1
ASSPDPGINYNEQF
>TRBV28|TRBD2|12|TRBJ2-7
ASLSSGLDYEQY
>TRBV5-5|.|13|TRBJ1-5
ASSLSPANNQPQH
>TRBV27|.|13|TRBJ1-5
ASSSRQTGYQPQH
>TRBV18|.|11|TRBJ2-5
ASSPPGGETQY
>TRBV4-1|.|14|TRBJ1-1
ASSLRPGAVNTEAF
>TRBV2|TRBD1|11|TRBJ1-1
ASSVQGASQAF
>TRBV29-1|.|11|TRBJ2-1
SPYTTDYNEQF
>TRBV10-3|.|12|TRBJ2-1
AIARLPTNNEQF
>TRBV3-1/TRBV3-2|.|12|TRBJ2-7
ASSRSWFDYEQY
>TRBV5-1|TRBD1|13|TRBJ1-3
ASRDGTGSGNTIY
>TRBV27|.|12|TRBJ2-7
ASSLEGRLGEQY
>TRBV19|TRBD1|13|TRBJ2-3
ASSTRQGDTDTQY
>TRBV7-2|.|11|TRBJ1-6
ASKNGQTLPLH
>TRBV28|TRBD2|13|TRBJ2-7
ASSEIAGVNYEQY
>TRBV18|.|11|TRBJ1-1
ASSREANTEAF
>TRBV5-1|TRBD2|15|TRBJ2-1
ASSLRSSGRAVDEQF
>TRBV4-1|.|10|TRBJ1-4
ASSQLGLKLF
>TRBV19|.|11|TRBJ2-5
ASSMRKWETQY
>TRBV27|.|13|TRBJ2-7
AASRVPGYPYEQY
>TRBV7-3|TRBD2|17|TRBJ2-1
ASSLMGSWTSGRAIEQF
>TRBV5-8|TRBD1|13|TRBJ1-5
ASSWGQGAGQPQH
>TRBV30|TRBD2|12|TRBJ2-3
AWSSSGIGYTQY
>TRBV3-1/TRBV3-2|.|10|TRBJ2-3
ASSLGGDTQY
>TRBV5-1|.|12|TRBJ1-4
ASSLGQGNEKLF
>TRBV24-1|TRBD1|15|TRBJ1-5
ATSDTDRGLEAQPQH
>TRBV18|.|13|TRBJ1-5
ASSPGLPGDQPQH
>TRBV28|.|13|TRBJ2-7
ASSLPGLASYEQY
>TRBV29-1|.|8|TRBJ2-1
SVEFQEQF
>TRBV6-5|TRBD1|12|TRBJ1-2
ASRSGGWDYGYT
>TRBV27|TRBD2|13|TRBJ2-7
ASSLGLGLNYEQY
>TRBV6-1|TRBD1|10|TRBJ2-7
ASSESGTAQY
>TRBV7-6|.|13|TRBJ1-6
ASSHGGVGNSPLH
>TRBV5-1|.|9|TRBJ2-7
ASSYSYEQY
>TRBV5-4|.|12|TRBJ1-3
ASSQARSGNTIY
>TRBV30|TRBD1|13|TRBJ1-2
AWRETGERNYGYT
>TRBV14|.|10|TRBJ2-3
ASSPNRLTQY
>TRBV7-6|TRBD1|14|TRBJ1-4
ASSQPQGAGGEKLF
>TRBV7-6|TRBD1|13|TRBJ1-6
ASSLEGTGNSPLH
>TRBV3-1/TRBV3-2|.|12|TRBJ1-1
ASSARQENTEAF
>TRBV11-2|TRBD1|17|TRBJ1-3
ASSLELGWTGDSGNTIY
>TRBV5-1|.|10|TRBJ2-5
ASSWGEGTQY
>TRBV6-5|.|13|TRBJ1-5
ATVLRRGGNQPQH
>TRBV5-6|TRBD1|15|TRBJ2-5
ASSFVIISTGGEAQY
>TRBV6-5|.|13|TRBJ1-3
ASSYSGHPRNTIY
>TRBV11-3|TRBD1|14|TRBJ2-3
ASSLSGQDGTDTQY
>TRBV7-8|TRBD2|14|TRBJ2-4
ASSEGTSGRGRSQY
>TRBV5-5|.|14|TRBJ2-5
ASSSKDTRYQETQY
>TRBV25-1|.|10|TRBJ1-1
ASCGQNTEAF
>TRBV2|.|9|TRBJ2-3
ASLLLDTQY
>TRBV6-4|.|12|TRBJ1-1
ASSGSPGNTEAF
>TRBV27|TRBD1|13|TRBJ1-5
ASKDRTGVDQPQH
>TRBV4-2|TRBD1|11|TRBJ2-7
ASSQGYRGEQY